Listed here are 24 T cell receptor beta chains from one sample, sequenced in a study of graft-versus-host responses after intestinal transplantation. Only in-frame clones appear in the TCRdb table, and some are missing; sequencing was by immunoSEQ multiplex PCR. The sample shows under 100,000 clones, roughly 92% of them seen only once. These receptors' targets are unknown. Sequenced material: unstimulated CD8+ T cells sorted from spleen or lymph node cells, taken before transplant. The receptors originated from a human donor who was the organ donor for an intestinal transplant.

The chain links TRBV27 to TRBJ2-1; D unclear. There are 12 residues in the CDR3. Trimming shortened V by 7 bases and J by 6 bases, and 10 bases separated the two germline ends. In germline, CDR1 is MNHEY, CDR2 SMNVEV (reference sequence). The CDR3 loop is CASNPPGNEQFF. The CDR3 nucleotides are TGTGCCAGCAACCCCCCCGGCAATGAGCAGTTCTTC.

This chain uses TRBV4-3 with TRBJ2-1, with D possibly being TRBD2 (6 bases). Germline CDR1 is LGHNA and CDR2 is YSLEER. There are 15 residues in the CDR3. V lost 0 bases and J lost 3, with 9 bases in between. The CDR3 DNA reads as TGCGCCAGCAGCCAAGACGGCGGGGACTACAATGAGCAGTTCTTC. It is translated as CASSQDGGDYNEQFF.

This clone turned up a few times. This chain joins TRBV9 and TRBJ1-4; possibly TRBD1 for D (6 bases). Germline assignment: CDR1 SGDLS and CDR2 YYNGEE. This CDR3 has 15 residues. V dropped 0 bases and J dropped 3 bases, with 9 bases sitting between them. Here the CDR3 DNA reads TGTGCCAGCAGCGTAGGGGGGGGCTCTAATGAAAAACTGTTTTTT. Its translation is CASSVGGGSNEKLFF.

This clone was seen once. This rearrangement joins TRBV7-3 to TRBJ2-6; 10 positions agree with TRBD1. The CDR3 spans 17 residues. J was trimmed by 2 bases and V by 2 bases; bases with no gene match: 3. From germline, CDR1 is SGHTA and CDR2 FQGTGA. The CDR3 reads CASSLDGQGAGANVLTF. The CDR3 region has the DNA TGTGCCAGCAGCTTAGACGGACAGGGGGCTGGGGCCAACGTCCTGACTTTC.

This clone was observed once. The chain combines TRBV27 with TRBJ2-1, with D possibly matching TRBD2 (5 bases). The germline V and J ends were trimmed by 3 bases and 1 base, with 13 bases remaining between them. CDR1 MNHEY and CDR2 SMNVEV come from the germline V gene (reference sequence). The CDR3 is made up of 16 amino acids. The DNA for the CDR3 is TGTGCCAGCAGTTTCCTCGGACCGGGATCCTACAATGAGCAGTTCTTC. The encoded protein is CASSFLGPGSYNEQFF.

The chain recombines TRBV7-2 with TRBJ1-2; the match to TRBD1 covers 12 bases. The V gene's germline CDR1 is SGHTA and CDR2 FQGNSA. The CDR3 has 15 residues. Trimming took 2 bases from V and 7 from J; bases not matched to a gene: 5. The CDR3 sequence: CASSLIGTGGGGYTF. Written as DNA, the CDR3 is TGTGCCAGCAGCTTAATCGGGACAGGGGGCGGTGGCTACACCTTC.

V is TRBV9 and J is TRBJ1-1; the D is unclear. Trimming removed 0 bases from V and 0 bases from J, with 12 bases in between. Germline CDR1 is SGDLS and CDR2 is YYNGEE. The CDR3 has 16 amino acids. The CDR3 DNA sequence: TGTGCCAGCAGCGTAGTGGGCGATCCCTTGAACACTGAAGCTTTCTTT. The encoded protein is CASSVVGDPLNTEAFF.

Here the CDR3 DNA reads TGTGCCAGCAGTGAAGGGGGGGCTAACTATGGCTACACCTTC. Residues: CASSEGGANYGYTF. The V call is TRBV2, the J call TRBJ1-2; D is possibly TRBD1 (5 bases). Between the trimmed V and J ends, which lost 1 base and 0 bases, there was a span of 6 bases. Germline CDR1 and CDR2: SNHLY and FYNNEI. The CDR3 covers 14 residues.

The chain employs TRBV5-6 and TRBJ2-4; D is ambiguous. The germline V gene has CDR1 SGHDT and CDR2 YYEEEE. This CDR3 comprises 12 residues. V lost 0 bases and J 10 bases, leaving 8 bases between the germline ends. CDR3 bases: TGTGCCAGCAGCTTGGCCGGCAGGATTCAGTACTTC. Translating gives CASSLAGRIQYF.

V usage is TRBV12-5 and J usage is TRBJ2-1; the match to TRBD2 covers 8 bases. With V trimmed by 5 bases and J by 2 bases, 2 bases remained unmatched. This CDR3 spans 14 amino acids. Germline V gene sequence: CDR1 LGHNT, CDR2 FRNRAP. The CDR3 protein is CASGRGGPYNEQFF. In nucleotides, the CDR3 is TGTGCTAGTGGTCGGGGGGGCCCCTACAATGAGCAGTTCTTC.

This clone was counted a few times. The chain employs TRBV29-1 and TRBJ1-1; TRBD1 matches at 12 bases. The CDR3 totals 14 residues. Germline loops: CDR1 SQVTM, CDR2 ANQGSEA. Losses at the gene ends were 6 bases for V and 6 bases for J; bases not matched to a gene: 8. CDR3 loop: CSVGQGATGPEAFF. CDR3 sequence (DNA): TGCAGCGTGGGACAGGGGGCGACAGGGCCTGAAGCTTTCTTT.

This rearrangement joins TRBV19 to TRBJ2-1; D may be TRBD1 (5 bases). V was trimmed by 5 bases and J by 2 bases, leaving 7 bases between them. CDR3 length: 13 residues. Germline-derived CDR1 and CDR2 are LNHDA and SQIVND (reference sequence). CDR3 sequence reads: CASSVRAYNEQFF. In DNA form, the CDR3 reads TGTGCCAGTAGTGTCAGGGCCTACAATGAGCAGTTCTTC.

The V and J genes are TRBV28 and TRBJ2-5; D is perhaps TRBD1 (6 bases). Judging by the DNA end, TRBJ2-7 fits better; the J call may be wrong. Per germline, CDR1 MDHEN and CDR2 SYDVKM. The CDR3 is 14 residues long. Here the CDR3 DNA reads TGTGCCAGCAGTTTATGGGACAGATCCTACGAGCAGTACTTC. It translates to CASSLWDRSYEQYF.

The chain is built from TRBV27 and TRBJ1-2; 8 bases agree with TRBD1. Germline values: CDR1 MNHEY, CDR2 SMNVEV (reference sequence). V was pared by 6 bases and J by 1 base, with 4 bases of the junction left unmatched. The CDR3 consists of 14 residues. In DNA form, the CDR3 reads TGTGCCAGCAGGGGGACAGGCTTTAACTATGGCTACACCTTC. Translating gives CASRGTGFNYGYTF.

The V and J genes are TRBV9 and TRBJ2-1, with D possibly matching TRBD2 (7 bases). The V and J ends lost 8 bases and 2 bases respectively, with 14 bases between them. The V gene's germline CDR1 is SGDLS and CDR2 YYNGEE. The CDR3 runs 14 residues. The CDR3 is CASGGGGPYNEQFF. The CDR3 DNA reads as TGTGCCAGTGGCGGCGGGGGCCCCTACAATGAGCAGTTCTTC. The complete variable domain, with remaining parts taken from reference TRBV9 and TRBJ2-1, reads DSGVTQTPKHLITATGQRVTLRCSPRSGDLSVYWYQQSLDQGLQFLIQYYNGEERAKGNILERFSAQQFPDLHSELNLSSLELGDSALYFCASGGGGPYNEQFFGPGTRLTVL.

This clone was detected only once. The CDR3 region is CASSQNVGGNTEAFF. CDR3 coding DNA: TGTGCCAGCAGCCAAAACGTGGGGGGGAACACTGAAGCTTTCTTT. The chain recombines TRBV4-2 with TRBJ1-1, with a tentative D call TRBD1 (5 bases). V was shortened by 2 bases and J by 1 base, with 11 bases between the two germline ends. In germline, CDR1 is LGHNA, CDR2 YNFKEQ. This CDR3 is built from 15 residues.

This chain uses TRBV4-2 with TRBJ2-3; D possibly corresponds to TRBD1 (5 bases). This CDR3 spans 17 amino acids. Germline-derived CDR1 and CDR2 are LGHNA and YNFKEQ. V dropped 1 base and J dropped 1 base, with 15 bases sitting between them. CDR3 nucleotides: TGTGCCAGCAGCCAAGTGCCTTTCAGGGTAGGCACAGATACGCAGTATTTT. This translates into CASSQVPFRVGTDTQYF.

The V gene is TRBV27, the J gene TRBJ2-7, with 16 bases lining up with TRBD2. Germline CDR1 is MNHEY and CDR2 is SMNVEV (reference sequence). V lost 5 bases to trimming and J lost 7 bases; unmatched junction nucleotides: 11. This CDR3 is 17 amino acids long. Written as DNA, the CDR3 is TGTGCCAGCAGTCCCTTGGGACTAGCGGGGGGGCTTGAAGAGCAGTACTTC. Its protein product is CASSPLGLAGGLEEQYF.

This clone has a single count. The V call is TRBV29-1, the J call TRBJ1-2; weak D call: TRBD1 (5 bases). Germline CDR1 reads SQVTM; CDR2 reads ANQGSEA. The CDR3 has 15 amino acids. Trimming stripped 2 bases from V and 2 bases from J, with 15 bases between. For the CDR3, the DNA is TGCAGCGTTGAATTCGTGGAGGGGCGAAACTATGGCTACACCTTC. This encodes CSVEFVEGRNYGYTF.

The rearrangement joins TRBV4-2 to TRBJ2-1, with D tentatively TRBD2 (7 bases). The CDR3 has 16 amino acids. Per the germline V gene, CDR1 is LGHNA and CDR2 is YNFKEQ. V dropped 1 base and J dropped 2 bases, with 12 bases sitting between them. The CDR3 is CASSQVTGGTYNEQFF. Written as DNA, the CDR3 is TGTGCCAGCAGCCAAGTTACGGGGGGCACCTACAATGAGCAGTTCTTC.

This chain joins TRBV7-9 and TRBJ2-7, with 9 bases that match TRBD1. CDR3 length equals 18 residues. V gave up 1 base and J gave up 3 bases; unmatched junction bases: 13. Germline CDR1 and CDR2: SEHNR and FQNEAQ (reference sequence). This chain's CDR3 is CASSLGVFGTGSDYEQYF. The CDR3 DNA is TGTGCCAGCAGCTTAGGGGTATTCGGGACAGGGTCCGACTACGAGCAGTACTTC. The full variable domain, its missing parts supplied by reference TRBV7-9 and TRBJ2-7, is DTGVSQNPRHKITKRGQNVTFRCDPISEHNRLYWYRQTLGQGPEFLTYFQNEAQLEKSRLLSDRFSAERPKGSFSTLEIQRTEQGDSAMYLCASSLGVFGTGSDYEQYFGPGTRLTVT.

V and J are TRBV9 and TRBJ2-7; no firm D call. With 4 bases removed from V and 5 bases from J, the gap between germline ends came to 16 bases. Germline V gene sequence: CDR1 SGDLS, CDR2 YYNGEE. This CDR3 comprises 14 residues. CDR3 bases: TGTGCCAGCAGCCTCACTGGAGACCTGGACGAGCAGTACTTC. This encodes CASSLTGDLDEQYF.

The chain carries TRBV9 and TRBJ1-3; 9 bases align to TRBD1. CDR3 size: 16 residues. Per germline, CDR1 SGDLS and CDR2 YYNGEE. V lost 3 bases to trimming and J lost 2 bases; unmatched junction nucleotides: 6. The CDR3 DNA reads TGTGCCAGCAGCGCCCGAACAGGGGGCGCTGGAAACACCATATATTTT. It is translated as CASSARTGGAGNTIYF. Full variable domain (remainder filled in from reference TRBV9 and TRBJ1-3): DSGVTQTPKHLITATGQRVTLRCSPRSGDLSVYWYQQSLDQGLQFLIQYYNGEERAKGNILERFSAQQFPDLHSELNLSSLELGDSALYFCASSARTGGAGNTIYFGEGSWLTVV.

V is TRBV2 and J is TRBJ2-7, with D perhaps matching TRBD2 (6 bases). The CDR3 loop spans 18 amino acids. Per the germline V gene, CDR1 is SNHLY and CDR2 is FYNNEI. V lost 6 bases, J lost 7 bases, and 31 bases lay in between. CDR3 residues: CASSIRGIPGRFPAEQYF. In DNA form, the CDR3 reads TGTGCCAGCAGCATACGGGGGATACCGGGACGCTTCCCGGCAGAGCAGTACTTC. Together with reference TRBV2 and TRBJ2-7, the CDR3 gives the full variable domain: EPEVTQTPSHQVTQMGQEVILRCVPISNHLYFYWYRQILGQKVEFLVSFYNNEISEKSEIFDDQFSVERPDGSNFTLKIRSTKLEDSAMYFCASSIRGIPGRFPAEQYFGPGTRLTVT.